The 21 T cell receptor beta chains in this list originate from one sample, sequenced in a study of shared clonotypes between healthy human individuals (TCRdb year 2020). Libraries were made using the immunoSEQ multiplex PCR assay. In its TCRdb copy, this immuneACCESS table keeps in-frame sequences only and misses some clones. Where compared with another copy, unresolved V genes explain less than half of these, and the others have no known cause. The sample table records about 480,000 clones; roughly 78% of these occur just once. The ten largest clones take up approximately 12% of the sample. Sequencing input: PBMCs. Receptor source: a woman in her 40s in good health. Some clones in this sample may be carry-over from other donors' samples.

A word on this clone: Distinct nucleotide sequences in the sample also encode this CDR3. This chain joins TRBV9 and TRBJ2-1, with 8 bases aligning to TRBD2. Germline loops: CDR1 SGDLS, CDR2 YYNGEE. V dropped 4 bases and J dropped 4; count of bases not matched to a gene: 7. This CDR3 has 15 residues. The CDR3 is CASSPTSGTYNEQFF. CDR3 sequence (DNA): TGTGCCAGCAGCCCTACTAGCGGCACTTACAATGAGCAGTTCTTC. The full variable domain, in which reference TRBV9 and TRBJ2-1 provide the parts outside the CDR3, is DSGVTQTPKHLITATGQRVTLRCSPRSGDLSVYWYQQSLDQGLQFLIQYYNGEERAKGNILERFSAQQFPDLHSELNLSSLELGDSALYFCASSPTSGTYNEQFFGPGTRLTVL.

Only one count was recorded for this clone. This chain connects TRBV6-1 to TRBJ1-1; D is possibly TRBD1 (5 bases). CDR1 and CDR2 from the germline V gene are MNHNS and SASEGT. Trimming shortened V by 4 bases and J by 4 bases, and 16 bases separated the two germline ends. This CDR3 region has 15 residues. The CDR3 spells CASSGGKGLGTEAFF. The CDR3 DNA reads as TGTGCCAGCAGTGGGGGGAAGGGGTTGGGCACTGAAGCTTTCTTT.

In nucleotides, the CDR3 is TGTGCCAGCAGTTTTCAAGGTCAGCCCCAGCATTTT. Amino acid sequence: CASSFQGQPQHF. The chain couples TRBV27 to TRBJ1-5; D is unclear. Germline V gene data show CDR1 as MNHEY and CDR2 as SMNVEV (reference sequence). Trimming took off 3 bases at V and 6 bases at J, with 6 bases between the two ends. This CDR3 comprises 12 residues.

The V and J genes are TRBV5-8 and TRBJ1-4; no definite D call. The length of the CDR3 is 13 residues. Trimming took off 3 bases at V and 8 bases at J, with 11 bases between the two ends. Germline CDR1 SGHTS, CDR2 YDEGEE. CDR3 amino acids: CASSSGVIEKLFF. CDR3 nucleotides: TGTGCCAGCAGCTCCGGGGTGATAGAAAAACTGTTTTTT.

J is TRBJ2-7 and V is TRBV27; 14 nucleotides line up with TRBD2. J gave up 7 bases and V 3 bases, and 14 bases lay outside the gene matches. The CDR3 consists of 18 residues. Germline-derived CDR1 and CDR2 are MNHEY and SMNVEV (reference sequence). The CDR3, as DNA: TGTGCCAGCAGTTTGAGGCCCCCGGGACTAGCGGGAGAAGGAGAGCAGTACTTC. Its translation: CASSLRPPGLAGEGEQYF.

This clone was picked up one time. This rearrangement joins TRBV10-3 to TRBJ2-1; D is uncertain. CDR1 is ENHRY and CDR2 is SYGVKD in the germline V gene. This CDR3 has 12 amino acids. Deletions cut 3 bases from V and 8 bases from J, with 8 bases between. The CDR3: CAISEKGHEQFF. The CDR3 DNA sequence: TGTGCCATCAGTGAAAAGGGCCATGAGCAGTTCTTC.

The count of this clone is one. The chain couples TRBV28 to TRBJ2-3, with D unclear. This CDR3 is 19 amino acids long. Trimming took off 6 bases at V and 4 bases at J, with 29 bases between the two ends. Germline V CDR1 and CDR2: MDHEN, SYDVKM. Here the CDR3 reads CASRSIYFGPRAPPDTQYF. CDR3 DNA: TGTGCCAGCAGATCTATTTACTTCGGCCCACGCGCCCCCCCAGATACGCAGTATTTT.

This clone occurred a few times. CDR3 bases: TGTGCCAGCAGCTTAGTAGGAGTTCAGGAGCAGTTCTTC. It encodes CASSLVGVQEQFF. This sequence joins TRBV11-3 and TRBJ2-1; D remains ambiguous. The CDR3 loop spans 13 amino acids. Germline V lookup: CDR1 SGHNT, CDR2 YENEEA. V was clipped by 1 base and J by 10 bases, with 11 bases between them.

The table lists this clone with a count of one. The rearrangement uses TRBV19 and TRBJ2-7, with D possibly matching TRBD1 (5 bases). Looked up from germline, CDR1 is LNHDA and CDR2 is SQIVND (reference sequence). The length of the CDR3 is 14 residues. V was trimmed by 4 bases and J by 4 bases, leaving 14 bases between them. CDR3 nucleotides: TGTGCCAGTAGTACCCCCTCAGGGAAGTACGAGCAGTACTTC. It yields the protein CASSTPSGKYEQYF.

The chain has TRBV18 and TRBJ2-2; D not resolved. The CDR3 covers 13 residues. CDR1 KGHSH and CDR2 LQKENI come from the germline V gene. V was shortened by 2 bases and J by 0 bases, with 1 base between the two germline ends. CDR3 amino acids: CASSPSNTGELFF. CDR3 sequence (DNA): TGTGCCAGCTCACCATCGAACACCGGGGAGCTGTTTTTT.

The rearrangement joins TRBV7-2 to TRBJ2-7; 9 bases are a match to TRBD1. The CDR3 covers 14 residues. Germline CDR1 reads SGHTA; CDR2 reads FQGNSA. Trimming took 5 bases from V and 3 from J; bases not matched to a gene: 5. The CDR3 spells CASSTGTGYYEQYF. In nucleotides, the CDR3 is TGTGCCAGCAGCACCGGGACAGGGTACTACGAGCAGTACTTC.

This clone appeared once. The genes are TRBV19 and TRBJ2-1; D is unclear. In germline, CDR1 is LNHDA, CDR2 SQIVND (reference sequence). The CDR3 is 15 amino acids. V shed 1 base and J shed 0 bases, with 7 bases lying between them. CDR3 DNA: TGTGCCAGTAGTATAGGGGCAGCCTCCTACAATGAGCAGTTCTTC. Translated: CASSIGAASYNEQFF.

This chain uses TRBV28 with TRBJ2-4, with a possible D match to TRBD1 (6 bases). The V end was cut by 7 bases, the J end by 3 bases, with 13 bases between. This CDR3 contains 14 residues. Germline V CDR1 and CDR2: MDHEN, SYDVKM. CDR3 residues: CASISGGGKNIQYF. CDR3 in DNA: TGTGCCAGCATCTCTGGGGGCGGCAAAAACATTCAGTACTTC. Using reference TRBV28 and TRBJ2-4 for the parts outside the CDR3, the full variable domain is DVKVTQSSRYLVKRTGEKVFLECVQDMDHENMFWYRQDPGLGLRLIYFSYDVKMKEKGDIPEGYSVSREKKERFSLILESASTNQTSMYLCASISGGGKNIQYFGAGTRLSVL.

This chain uses TRBV10-3 with TRBJ1-2; D is undetermined. The V gene lost 6 bases and the J gene lost 2 bases, with 10 bases spanning the gap. This CDR3 region has 13 residues. The germline CDR1 and CDR2 sequences are ENHRY and SYGVKD. The CDR3, as DNA: TGTGCCATCAGCCTAGACGGCAACTATGGCTACACCTTC. It is translated as CAISLDGNYGYTF.

The chain employs TRBV7-9 and TRBJ2-1; weak D call: TRBD1 (6 bases). Per germline, CDR1 SEHNR and CDR2 FQNEAQ (reference sequence). This CDR3 spans 14 amino acids. V lost 6 bases and J lost 6, with 15 bases in between. The CDR3 protein is CASRPGSGVNEQFF. DNA for the CDR3: TGTGCCAGCAGACCCGGGTCAGGGGTCAATGAGCAGTTCTTC.

This clone was seen only a few times. The chain is built from TRBV2 and TRBJ2-1; perhaps TRBD2 as D (5 bases). CDR3 length: 15 residues. CDR1 is SNHLY and CDR2 is FYNNEI in the germline V gene. V lost 3 bases and J 3 bases, leaving 12 bases between the germline ends. The CDR3 sequence is CASSDSDYLYNEQFF. The CDR3 coding sequence is TGTGCCAGCAGTGACTCCGACTACCTCTACAATGAGCAGTTCTTC.

Comments on this clone: Other DNA sequences in the sample encode the same CDR3. The chain combines TRBV10-3 with TRBJ2-7, with 8 bases that match TRBD1. Germline V gene data show CDR1 as ENHRY and CDR2 as SYGVKD. The junction had 7 bases not matched to a gene; V was cut back by 5 bases and J by 4 bases. This CDR3 comprises 14 residues. CDR3 DNA sequence: TGTGCCATCAGTCCAGGGACAGGTGATTACGAGCAGTACTTC. It is translated as CAISPGTGDYEQYF.

This clone appeared once. This specimen includes other DNA sequences encoding the same CDR3. The chain combines TRBV9 with TRBJ2-1; D perhaps matches TRBD1 (5 bases). V lost 0 bases, J lost 1 base, and 5 bases lay in between. CDR3 length: 14 residues. Germline CDR1 is SGDLS and CDR2 is YYNGEE. CDR3 nucleotide sequence: TGTGCCAGCAGCGTAGCAGGGTCCTACAATGAGCAGTTCTTC. Protein sequence: CASSVAGSYNEQFF.

This chain links TRBV27 with TRBJ2-1, with 10 nucleotides matching TRBD2. Trimming took 4 bases from V and 8 from J; bases not matched to a gene: 14. Germline lookup yields CDR1 MNHEY and CDR2 SMNVEV (reference sequence). This CDR3 region has 17 residues. DNA of the CDR3: TGTGCCAGCAGTTCTCCCAGCGGAGCGGGAGGGCCGGATGAGCAGTTCTTC. This encodes CASSSPSGAGGPDEQFF.

The chain is built from TRBV27 and TRBJ1-2, with D maybe TRBD1 (5 bases). V was pared by 5 bases and J by 4 bases, with 14 bases between. This CDR3 comprises 14 residues. Germline-derived CDR1 and CDR2 are MNHEY and SMNVEV (reference sequence). The DNA for the CDR3 is TGTGCCAGCAGTACCCGGGACCGACTCTATGGCTACACCTTC. Protein sequence: CASSTRDRLYGYTF.

The rearrangement links TRBV6-5 to TRBJ2-2, with D hard to call. There are 13 residues in the CDR3. CDR1 MNHEY and CDR2 SVGAGI come from the germline V gene. V gave up 0 bases and J gave up 7 bases, with 6 bases separating them. The CDR3 nucleotides read TGTGCCAGCAGTTACTCCGATGGCGGGGAGCTGTTTTTT. It is translated as CASSYSDGGELFF.